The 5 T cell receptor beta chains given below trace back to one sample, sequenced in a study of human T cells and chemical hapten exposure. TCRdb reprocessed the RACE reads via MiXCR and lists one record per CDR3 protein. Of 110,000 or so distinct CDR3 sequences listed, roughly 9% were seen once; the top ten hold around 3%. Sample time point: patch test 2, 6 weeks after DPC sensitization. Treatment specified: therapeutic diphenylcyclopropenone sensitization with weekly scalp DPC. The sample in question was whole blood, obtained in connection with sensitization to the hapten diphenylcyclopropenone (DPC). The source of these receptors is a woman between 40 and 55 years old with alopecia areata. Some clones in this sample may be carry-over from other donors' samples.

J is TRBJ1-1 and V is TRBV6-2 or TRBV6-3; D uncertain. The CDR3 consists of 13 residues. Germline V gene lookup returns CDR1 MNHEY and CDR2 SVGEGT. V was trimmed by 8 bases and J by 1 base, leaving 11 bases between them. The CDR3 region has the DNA TGTGCCAGCTCCACCCCGGAGAACACTGAAGCTTTCTTT. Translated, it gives CASSTPENTEAFF.

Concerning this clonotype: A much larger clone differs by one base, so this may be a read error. Here the CDR3 reads CASSYSEQGPDTGELFF. CDR3 nucleotides: TGTGCCAGCAGTTACTCGGAACAGGGACCAGACACCGGGGAGCTGTTTTTT. This chain links TRBV6-2 or TRBV6-3 with TRBJ2-2, with D tentatively TRBD1 (6 bases). The CDR3 covers 17 residues. V lost 0 bases, J lost 3 bases, and 14 bases lay in between. The germline CDR1 and CDR2 sequences are MNHEY and SVGEGT.

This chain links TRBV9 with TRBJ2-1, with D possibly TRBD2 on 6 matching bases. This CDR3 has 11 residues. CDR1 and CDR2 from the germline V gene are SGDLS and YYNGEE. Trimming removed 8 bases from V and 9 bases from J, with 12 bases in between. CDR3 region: CASSTEGEQFF. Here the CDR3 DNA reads TGTGCCAGTTCCACGGAGGGTGAGCAGTTCTTC.

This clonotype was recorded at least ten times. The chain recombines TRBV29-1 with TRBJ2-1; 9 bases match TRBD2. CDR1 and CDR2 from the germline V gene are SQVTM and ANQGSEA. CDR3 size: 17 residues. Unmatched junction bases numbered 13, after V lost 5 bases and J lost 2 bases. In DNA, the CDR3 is TGCAGCGTTATGACTAGCGGAGCCCAGGTAACCTACAATGAGCAGTTCTTC. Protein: CSVMTSGAQVTYNEQFF.

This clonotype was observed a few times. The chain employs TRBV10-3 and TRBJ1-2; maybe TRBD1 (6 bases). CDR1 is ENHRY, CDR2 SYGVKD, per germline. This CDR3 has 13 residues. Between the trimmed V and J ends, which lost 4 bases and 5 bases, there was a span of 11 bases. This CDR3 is CAISAQGSYGYTF. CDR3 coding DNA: TGTGCCATCAGTGCACAGGGTTCTTATGGCTACACCTTC.